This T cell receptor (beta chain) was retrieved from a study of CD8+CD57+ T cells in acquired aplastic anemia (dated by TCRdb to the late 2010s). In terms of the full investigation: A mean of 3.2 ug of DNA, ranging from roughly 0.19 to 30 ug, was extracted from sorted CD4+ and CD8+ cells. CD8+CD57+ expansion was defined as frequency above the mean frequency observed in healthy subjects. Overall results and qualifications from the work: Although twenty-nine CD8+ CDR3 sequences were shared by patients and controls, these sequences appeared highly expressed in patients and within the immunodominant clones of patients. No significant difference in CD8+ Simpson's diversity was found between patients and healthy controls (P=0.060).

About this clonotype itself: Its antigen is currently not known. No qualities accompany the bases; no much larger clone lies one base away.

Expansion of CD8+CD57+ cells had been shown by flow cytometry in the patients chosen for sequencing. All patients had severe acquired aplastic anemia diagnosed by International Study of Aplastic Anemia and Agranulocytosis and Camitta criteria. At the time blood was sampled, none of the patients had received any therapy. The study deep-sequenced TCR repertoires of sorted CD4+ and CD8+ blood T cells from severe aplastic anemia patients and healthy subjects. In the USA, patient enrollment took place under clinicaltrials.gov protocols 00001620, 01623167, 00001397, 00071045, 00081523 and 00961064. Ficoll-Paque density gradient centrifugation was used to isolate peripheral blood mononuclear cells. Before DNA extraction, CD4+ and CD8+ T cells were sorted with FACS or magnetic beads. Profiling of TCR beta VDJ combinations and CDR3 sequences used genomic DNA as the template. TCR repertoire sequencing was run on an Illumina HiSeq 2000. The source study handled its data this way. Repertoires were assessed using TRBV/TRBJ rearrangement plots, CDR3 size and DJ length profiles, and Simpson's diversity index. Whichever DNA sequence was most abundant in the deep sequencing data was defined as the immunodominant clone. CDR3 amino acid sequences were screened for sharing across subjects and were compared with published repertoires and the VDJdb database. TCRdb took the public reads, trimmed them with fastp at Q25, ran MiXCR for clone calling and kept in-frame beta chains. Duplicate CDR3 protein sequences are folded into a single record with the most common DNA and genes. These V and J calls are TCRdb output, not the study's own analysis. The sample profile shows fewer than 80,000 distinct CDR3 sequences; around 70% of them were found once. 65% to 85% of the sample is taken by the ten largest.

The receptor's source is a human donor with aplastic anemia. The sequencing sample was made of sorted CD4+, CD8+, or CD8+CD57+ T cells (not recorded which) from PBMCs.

DNA sequence: TGCAGCGGAAGGACTAGCGGACTAGAGGGGAATGAGCAGTTCTTC. Translated, it gives CSGRTSGLEGNEQFF. The receptor chain draws on TRBV29-1 and TRBJ2-1; 10 bases in between match TRBD2. Counted from cysteine to phenylalanine, this CDR3 has 15 amino acids. Only the CDR3 part of the read is kept: 45 bases, read in frame from the first base. V ends up 7 bases short and J 7 bases short, with an unmatched junction base count of 13. The germline V gene encodes CDR1 SQVTM and CDR2 ANQGSEA.